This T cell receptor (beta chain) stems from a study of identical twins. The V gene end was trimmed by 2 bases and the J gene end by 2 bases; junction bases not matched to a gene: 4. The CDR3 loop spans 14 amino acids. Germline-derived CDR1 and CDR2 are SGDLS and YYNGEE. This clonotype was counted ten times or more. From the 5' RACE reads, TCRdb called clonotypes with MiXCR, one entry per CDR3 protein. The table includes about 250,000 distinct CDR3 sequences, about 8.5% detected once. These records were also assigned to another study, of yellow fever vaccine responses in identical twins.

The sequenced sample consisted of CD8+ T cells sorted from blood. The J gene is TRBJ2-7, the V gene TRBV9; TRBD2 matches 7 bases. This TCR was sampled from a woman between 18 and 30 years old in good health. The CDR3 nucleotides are TGTGCCAGCAGCGTTGGGGGAGGGGCCTACGAGCAGTACTTC. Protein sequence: CASSVGGGAYEQYF.